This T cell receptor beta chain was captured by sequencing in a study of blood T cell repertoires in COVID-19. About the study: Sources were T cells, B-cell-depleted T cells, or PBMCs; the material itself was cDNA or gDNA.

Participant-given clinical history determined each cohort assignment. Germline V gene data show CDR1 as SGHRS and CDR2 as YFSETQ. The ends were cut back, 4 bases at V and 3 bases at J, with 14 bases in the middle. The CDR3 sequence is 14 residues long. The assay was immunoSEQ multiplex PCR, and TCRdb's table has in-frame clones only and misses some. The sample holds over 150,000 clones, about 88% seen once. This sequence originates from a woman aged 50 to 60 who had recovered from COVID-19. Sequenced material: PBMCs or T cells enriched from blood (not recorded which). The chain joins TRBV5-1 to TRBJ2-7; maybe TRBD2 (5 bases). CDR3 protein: CASSPGLENYEQYF. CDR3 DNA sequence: TGCGCCAGCAGCCCTGGACTGGAGAACTACGAGCAGTACTTC. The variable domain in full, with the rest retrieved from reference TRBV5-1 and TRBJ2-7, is KAGVTQTPRYLIKTRGQQVTLSCSPISGHRSVSWYQQTPGQGLQFLFEYFSETQRNKGNFPGRFSGRQFSNSRSEMNVSTLELGDSALYLCASSPGLENYEQYFGPGTRLTVT.